This T cell receptor (beta chain) emerged from a study of T cells after yellow fever vaccination. Study-level points and caveats: Post-booster repertoires again held most primary-vaccination clones (96% CD4, 88% CD8). Abundant contaminating clonotypes from the bulk population could appear in FACS-sorted repertoires. Shared CD4/CD8 clonotypes were a small share, likely from convergent recombination.

This clonotype was observed many times. The antigen remains undetermined. UMIs and a universal primer site were added when TCR cDNA was made by 5'RACE template switching. TCRdb redid the calling of the 5' RACE reads with MiXCR, one entry per CDR3 protein. Of hundreds of thousands of distinct CDR3 sequences listed, roughly 4% are singletons. V trimming: 4 bases; J trimming: 2 bases; junction bases outside the gene matches: 6. This CDR3 has 16 residues. CDR1 and CDR2 (germline): ENHRY, SYGVKD. The receptor's source is a man aged 18 to 29 who received the YFV17D yellow fever vaccine. The specimen comprised PBMCs, sampled on the day of the yellow fever booster vaccination. The rearrangement links TRBV10-3 to TRBJ2-5; 11 bases agree with TRBD2. This chain's CDR3 is CAISVTGTSGQETQYF. In nucleotides, the CDR3 is TGTGCCATCAGTGTAACCGGGACTAGCGGACAAGAGACCCAGTACTTC.